These T cell receptor beta chains were read from a single sample in a study of T cells in Graves' hyperthyroidism and ophthalmopathy. TCRdb re-analysed the multiplex PCR reads in MiXCR, keeping a single row per CDR3 protein. The repertoire has around 700,000 distinct CDR3 sequences, approximately 19% of them found once; the top ten carry around 17%. Sequencing used blood. These receptor sequences come from a woman between 50 and 59 years old with Graves' hyperthyroidism that later progressed to Graves' ophthalmopathy. Each CDR3 is given without its conserved first and last residue.

v_gene: TRBV29-1
j_gene: TRBJ1-1
CDR3aa: SVGYLNTEAF

v_gene: TRBV7-2
j_gene: TRBJ2-5
CDR3aa: ASSWTGVGETQY

v_gene: TRBV19
j_gene: TRBJ1-1
CDR3aa: ASRHGQGNTEAF

v_gene: TRBV11-2
j_gene: TRBJ2-7
CDR3aa: ASSLVVVGDEQY

v_gene: TRBV9
j_gene: TRBJ2-7
CDR3aa: ASSAGLLDEQY

v_gene: TRBV27
j_gene: TRBJ1-4
CDR3aa: ASSLTAGLWEKLF

v_gene: TRBV6-1
j_gene: TRBJ1-4
CDR3aa: ASSVGTRNEKLF

v_gene: TRBV4-1
j_gene: TRBJ1-2
CDR3aa: ASSQDRQGRPNYGYT

v_gene: TRBV2
j_gene: TRBJ1-2
CDR3aa: ASRGTFNYGYT

v_gene: TRBV3-1
j_gene: TRBJ2-5
CDR3aa: ASSQFEGGKTQY

v_gene: TRBV29-1
j_gene: TRBJ1-1
CDR3aa: SVATGPVNTEAF

v_gene: TRBV19
j_gene: TRBJ2-7
CDR3aa: ASSISGSHYEQY

v_gene: TRBV30
j_gene: TRBJ2-3
CDR3aa: AWSVGWSTDTQY